This TCR beta chain was recovered during a study of CD8+ T cells in alopecia areata. Both CD4+ and CD8+ T cells were separated by sorting PBMCs. Sequencing relied on a cDNA template that was reverse transcribed from extracted RNA. TCRdb keeps only in-frame clones here, not all; method: immunoSEQ multiplex PCR. Of around 190,000 clones in the sample, 56% are singletons; the top ten hold around 5.1%. Overall study findings and caveats: Scalp data also include sequences from resident alphabeta T cells of normal skin. TCRs were shared less clearly across patients than in mice, possibly for HLA-related reasons. Lesional tissue from the scalp (especially in alopecia totalis/universalis) showed higher clonality than normal scalp.

Only a few counts were recorded for this clone. Its antigen is as yet unknown. The sequenced sample consisted of CD8+ T cells sorted from blood. The receptor comes from a human donor in good health.

In DNA form, the CDR3 reads TGTGCCAGCAGCCTCTTGAGGAACTATGGCTACACCTTC. It yields the protein CASSLLRNYGYTF. The V gene is TRBV13, the J gene TRBJ1-2; no clear D. This CDR3 spans 13 amino acids. The V gene lost 5 bases and the J gene lost 2 bases, with 9 bases spanning the gap. Germline lookup yields CDR1 PRHDT and CDR2 FYEKMQ (reference sequence).